These 15 T cell receptor beta chains came from one sample sequenced in a study of shared clonotypes between healthy human individuals. This table comes from immunoSEQ multiplex PCR, and its TCRdb copy is limited to in-frame clones, with some not included. The table shows some 490,000 clones, with roughly 80% occurring only once. Sequenced input: PBMCs. The receptors shown here come from a woman in her thirties or forties in good health. Some clones in this sample may be carry-over from other donors' samples.

The chain combines TRBV9 with TRBJ2-5, with a tentative D call TRBD2 (5 bases). Trimming pared 0 bases from V and 7 bases from J, leaving 13 bases between. CDR1 and CDR2 (germline): SGDLS, YYNGEE. The CDR3 runs 14 residues. CDR3 in amino acids: CASSVDMRVGTQYF. CDR3 DNA: TGTGCCAGCAGCGTAGACATGAGGGTGGGGACCCAGTACTTC.

The rearrangement links TRBV4-1 to TRBJ1-4; D call uncertain. This CDR3 has 14 residues. Trimming removed 0 bases from V and 3 bases from J, with 5 bases in between. Germline lookup yields CDR1 MGHRA and CDR2 YSYEKL. CDR3 DNA: TGCGCCAGCAGCCAAGATTCGTCTAATGAAAAACTGTTTTTT. Translation: CASSQDSSNEKLFF.

To note about this clone: Since a far larger clone is one base different, this is likely a read error. The genes are TRBV4-2 and TRBJ1-1; 7 nucleotides line up with TRBD1. Germline V gene lookup returns CDR1 LGHNA and CDR2 YNFKEQ. The CDR3 runs to 15 residues. V lost 1 base, J lost 4 bases, and 6 bases stayed unmatched. The CDR3 DNA sequence: TGTGCCAGCAGCCAAGGGGACAGCTTGAGCACTGAAGCTTTCTTT. Protein product: CASSQGDSLSTEAFF.

V gene TRBV30 combines with J gene TRBJ1-4; TRBD1 aligns across 10 bases. The J segment lost 7 bases and the V segment lost 4 bases, leaving 3 bases of the junction unmatched. The CDR3 runs to 13 residues. CDR1 is GTSNPN and CDR2 is SVGIG in the germline V gene (reference sequence). The CDR3 DNA reads TGTGCCTGGAACCGGGACAGGGGTGAAAAACTGTTTTTT. Translation: CAWNRDRGEKLFF.

This sequence joins TRBV9 and TRBJ2-1; unclear D gene. V lost 3 bases and J lost 5, with 3 bases in between. The CDR3 is 11 residues long. Per the germline V gene, CDR1 is SGDLS and CDR2 is YYNGEE. The DNA of the CDR3 is TGTGCCAGCAGCGACGACAATGAGCAGTTCTTC. Its translation is CASSDDNEQFF. The complete variable domain, with remaining parts taken from reference TRBV9 and TRBJ2-1, reads DSGVTQTPKHLITATGQRVTLRCSPRSGDLSVYWYQQSLDQGLQFLIQYYNGEERAKGNILERFSAQQFPDLHSELNLSSLELGDSALYFCASSDDNEQFFGPGTRLTVL.

A note on this clone: With only one base between it and a far larger clone, this is likely a read error. This sequence joins TRBV7-9 and TRBJ2-7, with TRBD1 matching over 8 bases. V shed 5 bases, J shed 2 bases, and the junction held 5 bases outside the gene matches. Per germline, CDR1 SEHNR and CDR2 FQNEAQ (reference sequence). The CDR3 has 14 amino acids. In nucleotides, the CDR3 is TGTGCCAGCAGCAAAAGGACAGGGCCCTACGAGCAGTACTTC. Translated, it gives CASSKRTGPYEQYF.

The sample holds one count of this clone. A far bigger clonotype differs at one base, so this is likely a read error. The conserved final phenylalanine or tryptophan is absent from the CDR3, which likely points to a read error. This chain uses TRBV18 with TRBJ1-1, with 7 bases lining up with TRBD1. This CDR3 comprises 16 residues. Per germline, CDR1 KGHSH and CDR2 LQKENI. Trimming at V came to 1 base and at J to 3 bases, leaving 8 bases not matched to a gene. This CDR3 reads CASSPRSRGRDTEAFL. DNA of the CDR3: TGTGCCAGCTCACCACGATCGAGGGGGCGGGACACTGAAGCTTTCCTT.

Turning to this clone: Other DNA variants within this sample encode the same CDR3. The chain combines TRBV6-5 with TRBJ1-2; D not resolved. CDR1 and CDR2 (germline): MNHEY, SVGAGI. This CDR3 is built from 12 residues. Between the trimmed V and J ends, which lost 6 bases and 1 base, there was a span of 6 bases. CDR3 residues: CASSPSNYGYTF. In DNA, the CDR3 is TGTGCCAGCAGCCCGAGTAACTATGGCTACACCTTC.

This clone was observed a single time. This sequence joins TRBV7-2 and TRBJ2-7; D may correspond to TRBD1 or TRBD2 (5 bases each). This CDR3 is built from 15 residues. Germline assignment: CDR1 SGHTA and CDR2 FQGNSA. V lost 3 bases and J 5 bases, leaving 17 bases between the germline ends. The CDR3 protein is CASSLIRGQVDEQYF. DNA for the CDR3: TGTGCCAGCAGCTTGATACGGGGCCAGGTCGACGAGCAGTACTTC.

This clone was observed a handful of times. Given a far larger clone just one base away, this is likely a sequencing read error. This chain links TRBV6-6 with TRBJ2-3; D uncertain. The ends were cut back, 6 bases at V and 0 bases at J, with 4 bases in the middle. The CDR3 totals 12 residues. Looked up from germline, CDR1 is MNHNY and CDR2 is SVGAGI (reference sequence). CDR3 amino acids: CASRISTDTQYF. CDR3 sequence (DNA): TGTGCCAGCAGGATTAGCACAGATACGCAGTATTTT.

The V and J genes are TRBV29-1 and TRBJ2-1; D possibly corresponds to TRBD1 (6 bases). CDR3 length: 14 amino acids. Germline V gene data show CDR1 as SQVTM and CDR2 as ANQGSEA. V lost 6 bases, J lost 3 bases, and 15 bases lay in between. CDR3 nucleotides: TGCAGCGTGAGACAGGCGGACCTCTACAATGAGCAGTTCTTC. This translates into CSVRQADLYNEQFF.

This clone was recorded many times. V usage is TRBV29-1 and J usage is TRBJ2-5; D gene unclear. The CDR3 sequence is 11 residues long. CDR1 is SQVTM and CDR2 is ANQGSEA in the germline V gene. V was shortened by 5 bases and J by 5 bases, with 9 bases between the two germline ends. CDR3: CSVSRGETQYF. The CDR3 coding sequence is TGCAGCGTTTCGCGTGGGGAGACCCAGTACTTC.

As regards this clone: A far larger clone is off by one base, so a read error is likely. Other nucleotide sequences in the sample specify the same CDR3. The chain couples TRBV30 to TRBJ2-3; no firm D call. Germline V gene data show CDR1 as GTSNPN and CDR2 as SVGIG (reference sequence). The CDR3 loop spans 12 amino acids. CDR3 coding DNA: TGTGCATGGAGTGTGGCCTCAGATATGCAGTATTTT. This translates into CAWSVASDMQYF.

A remark on this clone: A single base separates this from a much larger clone, so it may be a read error. Other DNA sequences in the same sample also yield this CDR3. This chain links TRBV15 with TRBJ2-4; D not resolved. This CDR3 comprises 15 residues. The germline V gene has CDR1 LNHNV and CDR2 YYDKDF (reference sequence). The CDR3 DNA is TGTGCAACCAGCAGAGATCTAAGGGCCAAAAACATTCAGTACTTC. Encoded protein: CATSRDLRAKNIQYF.

In regard to this clone: A read error is the likely source, as a far larger clone sits one nucleotide away. This sequence joins TRBV27 and TRBJ2-7, with 8 bases fitting TRBD2. Unmatched junction bases numbered 11, after V lost 3 bases and J lost 7 bases. From germline, CDR1 is MNHEY and CDR2 SMNVEV (reference sequence). The CDR3 consists of 15 residues. The CDR3 protein is CASSFSAGGLPEQYF. CDR3 coding DNA: TGTGCCAGCAGTTTTTCTGCGGGAGGCCTTCCGGAGCAGTACTTC.